The subject of this entry is one TCR beta chain. What it binds is unknown. This sample was taken from a study of cytomegalovirus exposure and HLA in healthy donors. Primers: 60 Vbeta forward and 13 Jbeta reverse. Measured with immunoSEQ multiplex PCR; TCRdb has only the in-frame clones, and not every one. The table has 120,000 or so clones, roughly a tenth seen once; the top ten hold about 4.7%. Although they were nominally healthy when sampled, donors likely had unrecorded immune exposures. Points from the study as a whole: Most sequenced TCRs were rare (though some public TCRs occurred in many donors).

CDR1 is KGHSH and CDR2 is LQKENI in the germline V gene. The CDR3 has 16 residues. Between the trimmed V and J ends, which lost 0 bases and 0 bases, there was a span of 9 bases. The chain is built from TRBV18 and TRBJ1-3; D call uncertain. The TCR sequence derives from a woman between 18 and 29 years old in good health and CMV-seropositive. The specimen sequenced was PBMCs. CDR3 residues: CASSPPQRLSGNTIYF. The CDR3 nucleotides are TGTGCCAGCTCACCACCCCAGCGCCTCTCTGGAAACACCATATATTTT. Looking up the rest from reference TRBV18 and TRBJ1-3 gives the full variable domain: NAGVMQNPRHLVRRRGQEARLRCSPMKGHSHVYWYRQLPEEGLKFMVYLQKENIIDESGMPKERFSAEFPKEGPSILRIQQVVRGDSAAYFCASSPPQRLSGNTIYFGEGSWLTVV.